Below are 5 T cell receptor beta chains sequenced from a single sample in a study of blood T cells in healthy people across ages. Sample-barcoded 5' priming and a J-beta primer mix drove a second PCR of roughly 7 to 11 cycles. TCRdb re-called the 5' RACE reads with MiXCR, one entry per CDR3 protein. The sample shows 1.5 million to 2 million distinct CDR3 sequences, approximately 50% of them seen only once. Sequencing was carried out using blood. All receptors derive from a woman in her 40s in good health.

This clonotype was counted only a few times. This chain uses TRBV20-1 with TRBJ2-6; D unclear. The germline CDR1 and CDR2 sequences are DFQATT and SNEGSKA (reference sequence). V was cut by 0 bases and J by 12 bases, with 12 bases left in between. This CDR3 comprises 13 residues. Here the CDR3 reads CSARDTLGSVLTF. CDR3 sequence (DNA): TGCAGTGCTAGAGATACGCTGGGTTCCGTCCTGACTTTC.

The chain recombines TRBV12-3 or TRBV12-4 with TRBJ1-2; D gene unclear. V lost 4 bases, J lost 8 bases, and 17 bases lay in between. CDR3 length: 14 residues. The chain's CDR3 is CASSSAGLRQGYTF. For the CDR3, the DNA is TGTGCCAGCAGTTCGGCGGGCCTCCGGCAGGGCTACACCTTC.

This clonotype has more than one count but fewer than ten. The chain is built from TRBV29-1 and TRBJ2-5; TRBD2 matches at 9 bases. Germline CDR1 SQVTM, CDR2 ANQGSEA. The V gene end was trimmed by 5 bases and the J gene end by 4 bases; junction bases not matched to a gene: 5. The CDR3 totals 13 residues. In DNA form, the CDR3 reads TGCAGCGTTTCGGGACTAGCCGGAGAGACCCAGTACTTC. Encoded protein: CSVSGLAGETQYF.

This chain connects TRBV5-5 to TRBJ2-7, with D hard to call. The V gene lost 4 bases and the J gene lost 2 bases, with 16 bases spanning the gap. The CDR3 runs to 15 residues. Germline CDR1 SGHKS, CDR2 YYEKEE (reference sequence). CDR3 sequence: CASSLRVGRPYEQYF. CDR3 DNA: TGTGCCAGCAGCCTCCGGGTCGGTCGTCCCTACGAGCAGTACTTC.

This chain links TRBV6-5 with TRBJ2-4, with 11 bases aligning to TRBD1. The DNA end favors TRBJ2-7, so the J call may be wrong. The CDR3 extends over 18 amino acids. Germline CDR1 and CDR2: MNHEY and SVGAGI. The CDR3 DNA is TGTGCCAGCAGTTACTCGATGTACCGGGACAGGGGGACCTACGAGCAGTACTTC. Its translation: CASSYSMYRDRGTYEQYF.